The clone carrying this TCR beta chain has at least ten counts. Its antigen is still unknown. This entry comes from a study of T cells after yellow fever vaccination. Study conclusions and caveats: Highly abundant clonotypes carried over from the bulk population could end up in FACS-sorted repertoires as contaminants.

TCRdb re-analysed the 5' RACE reads in MiXCR, keeping a single row per CDR3 protein. This sample has 300,000 to 450,000 distinct CDR3 sequences, with roughly 8% found just once. CDR3 length: 14 amino acids. In germline, CDR1 is SGHTA, CDR2 FQGNSA. V lost 5 bases and J lost 8; bases outside the gene matches: 11. This TCR was sampled from a man younger than 30 who received the YFV17D yellow fever vaccine. Sequenced material: PBMCs, taken about 41 days after the first yellow fever vaccination. The J gene is TRBJ1-2, the V gene TRBV7-2, with 7 bases lining up with TRBD1. CDR3 sequence (DNA): TGTGCCAGCAGCGTGCACAGGGGAGACGGAGGCTACACCTTC. Its translation: CASSVHRGDGGYTF.